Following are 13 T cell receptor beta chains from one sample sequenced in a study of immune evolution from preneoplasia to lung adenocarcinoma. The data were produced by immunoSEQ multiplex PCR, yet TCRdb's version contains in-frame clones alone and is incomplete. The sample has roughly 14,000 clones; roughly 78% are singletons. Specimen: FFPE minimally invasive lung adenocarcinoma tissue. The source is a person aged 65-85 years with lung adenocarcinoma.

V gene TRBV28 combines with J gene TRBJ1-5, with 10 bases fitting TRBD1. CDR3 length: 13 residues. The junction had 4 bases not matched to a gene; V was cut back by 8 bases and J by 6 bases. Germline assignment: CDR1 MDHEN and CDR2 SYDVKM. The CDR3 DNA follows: TGTGCCAGCTGGGACAGGGGAGGTCAGCCCCAGCATTTT. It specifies CASWDRGGQPQHF.

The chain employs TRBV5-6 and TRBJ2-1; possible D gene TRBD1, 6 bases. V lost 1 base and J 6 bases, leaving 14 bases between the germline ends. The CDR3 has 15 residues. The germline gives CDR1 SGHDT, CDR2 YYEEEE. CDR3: CASSLSRGYTNEQFF. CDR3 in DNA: TGTGCCAGCAGCTTGAGCAGGGGCTATACCAATGAGCAGTTCTTC. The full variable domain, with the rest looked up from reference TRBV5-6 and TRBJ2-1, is DAGVTQSPTHLIKTRGQQVTLRCSPKSGHDTVSWYQQALGQGPQFIFQYYEEEERQRGNFPDRFSGHQFPNYSSELNVNALLLGDSALYLCASSLSRGYTNEQFFGPGTRLTVL.

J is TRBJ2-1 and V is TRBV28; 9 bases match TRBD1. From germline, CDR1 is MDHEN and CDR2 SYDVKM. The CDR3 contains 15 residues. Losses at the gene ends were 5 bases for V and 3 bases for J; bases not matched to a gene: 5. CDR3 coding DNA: TGTGCCAGCAGTCCTACAGGGGGCTTCTACAATGAGCAGTTCTTC. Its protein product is CASSPTGGFYNEQFF.

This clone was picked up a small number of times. The CDR3, as DNA: TGTGCCAGCATCGGACCGAACTACGAGCAGTACTTC. This translates into CASIGPNYEQYF. The chain uses TRBV28 and TRBJ2-7; no reliable D call. Germline CDR1 and CDR2: MDHEN and SYDVKM. This CDR3 contains 12 residues. Trimming removed 7 bases at V and 3 bases at J, with 10 bases between.

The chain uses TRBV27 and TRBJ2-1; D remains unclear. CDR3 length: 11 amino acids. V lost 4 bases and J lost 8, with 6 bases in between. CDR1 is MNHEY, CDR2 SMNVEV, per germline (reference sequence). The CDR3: CASSYLDEQFF. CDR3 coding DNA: TGTGCCAGCAGTTACTTAGATGAGCAGTTCTTC.

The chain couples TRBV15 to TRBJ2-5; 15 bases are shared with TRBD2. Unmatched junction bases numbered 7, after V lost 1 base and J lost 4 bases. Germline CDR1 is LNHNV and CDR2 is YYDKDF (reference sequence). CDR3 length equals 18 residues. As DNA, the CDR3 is TGTGCCACCAGCAGAGGGGCGAAGGGACTAGCGGGGGGAGAGACCCAGTACTTC. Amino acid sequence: CATSRGAKGLAGGETQYF. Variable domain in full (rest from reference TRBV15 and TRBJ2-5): DAMVIQNPRYQVTQFGKPVTLSCSQTLNHNVMYWYQQKSSQAPKLLFHYYDKDFNNEADTPDNFQSRRPNTSFCFLDIRSPGLGDTAMYLCATSRGAKGLAGGETQYFGPGTRLLVL.

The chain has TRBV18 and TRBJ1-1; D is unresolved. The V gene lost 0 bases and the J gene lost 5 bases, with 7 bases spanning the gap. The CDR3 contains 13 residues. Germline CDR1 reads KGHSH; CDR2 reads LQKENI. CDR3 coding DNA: TGTGCCAGCTCACCACCTGTGGGTACTGAAGCTTTCTTT. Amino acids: CASSPPVGTEAFF.

Here the CDR3 DNA reads TGTGCCAGCAGCTTAGTGTCTAGCGGGGGAAGCTCCTACGAGCAGTACTTC. Encoded protein: CASSLVSSGGSSYEQYF. V usage is TRBV7-8 and J usage is TRBJ2-7; 10 bases line up with TRBD2. This CDR3 has 17 residues. CDR1 and CDR2 (germline): SGHVS, FQNEAQ. Trimming at V came to 1 base and at J to 0 bases, leaving 6 bases not matched to a gene.

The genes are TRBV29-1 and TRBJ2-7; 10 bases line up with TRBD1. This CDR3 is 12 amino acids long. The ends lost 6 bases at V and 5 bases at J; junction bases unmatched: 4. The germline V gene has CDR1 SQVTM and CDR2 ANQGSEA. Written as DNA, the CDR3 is TGCAGCGTCCGACAGGGGGCCCACGAGCAGTACTTC. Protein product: CSVRQGAHEQYF.

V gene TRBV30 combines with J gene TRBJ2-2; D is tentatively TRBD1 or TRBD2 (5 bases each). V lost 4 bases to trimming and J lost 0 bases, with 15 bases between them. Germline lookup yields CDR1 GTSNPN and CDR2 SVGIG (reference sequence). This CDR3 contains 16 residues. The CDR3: CAWIRGSLANTGELFF. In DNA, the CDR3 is TGTGCCTGGATACGGGGCTCCTTGGCGAACACCGGGGAGCTGTTTTTT.

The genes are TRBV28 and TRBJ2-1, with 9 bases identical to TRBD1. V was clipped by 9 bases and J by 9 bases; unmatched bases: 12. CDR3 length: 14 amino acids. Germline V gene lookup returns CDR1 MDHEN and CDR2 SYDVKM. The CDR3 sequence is CASSQDRGRAEQFF. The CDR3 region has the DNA TGTGCCAGTTCCCAGGACAGGGGTCGCGCTGAGCAGTTCTTC.

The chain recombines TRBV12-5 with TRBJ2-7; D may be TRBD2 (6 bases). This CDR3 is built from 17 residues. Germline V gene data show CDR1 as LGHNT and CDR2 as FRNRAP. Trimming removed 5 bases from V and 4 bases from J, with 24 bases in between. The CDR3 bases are TGTGCTAGTGGTCCCCCTTGGGGAGGCGGGCTACGTTACGAGCAGTACTTC. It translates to CASGPPWGGGLRYEQYF.

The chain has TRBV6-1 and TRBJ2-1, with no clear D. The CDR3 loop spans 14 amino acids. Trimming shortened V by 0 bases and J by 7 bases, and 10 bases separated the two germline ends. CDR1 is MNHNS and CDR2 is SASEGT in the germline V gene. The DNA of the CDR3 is TGTGCCAGCAGTGAAGCGCTTCGTAAGAATGAGCAGTTCTTC. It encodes CASSEALRKNEQFF.